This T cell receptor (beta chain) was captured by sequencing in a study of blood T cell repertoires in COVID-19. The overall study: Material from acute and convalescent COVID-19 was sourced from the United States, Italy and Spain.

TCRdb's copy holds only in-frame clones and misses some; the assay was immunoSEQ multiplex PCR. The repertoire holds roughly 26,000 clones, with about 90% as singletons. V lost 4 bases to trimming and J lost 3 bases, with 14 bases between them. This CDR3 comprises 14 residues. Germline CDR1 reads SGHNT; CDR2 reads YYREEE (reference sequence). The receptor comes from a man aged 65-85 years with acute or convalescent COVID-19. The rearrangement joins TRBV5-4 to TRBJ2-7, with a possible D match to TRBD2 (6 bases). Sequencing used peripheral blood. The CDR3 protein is CASSTAGTGYEQYF. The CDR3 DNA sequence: TGTGCCAGCAGCACCGCCGGGACTGGCTACGAGCAGTACTTC.